The rows below give T cell receptor beta chains drawn from one sample of a study of blood T cell repertoires in COVID-19. Some clones are missing from TCRdb's copy, which holds only in-frame ones; the method was immunoSEQ multiplex PCR. The sample has 290,000 or so clones, approximately 89% seen once. Input material: peripheral blood. These TCRs come from a woman aged 25 to 39 with COVID-19, enrolled during active disease. CDR3s include the opening cysteine and the closing phenylalanine or tryptophan. The order of the fields is clone size, J gene, V gene, D gene, CDR3 length, CDR3 protein, CDR3 DNA. D genes are given only for firm matches. Clone size is stated in some rows and not others, as once, few, many or a class when expanded.

-,TRBJ2-1,TRBV6-4,-,13,CASSATGYNEQFF,TGTGCCAGCAGTGCCACAGGGTACAATGAGCAGTTCTTC
-,TRBJ2-5,TRBV5-1,-,14,CASSLAGAIETQYF,TGCGCCAGCAGCTTGGCGGGAGCCATAGAGACCCAGTACTTC
-,TRBJ2-3,TRBV2,-,12,CATTQVTDTQYF,TGTGCCACCACGCAGGTCACAGATACGCAGTATTTT
-,TRBJ1-2,TRBV6-5,-,13,CASSYDWQGGYTF,TGTGCCAGCAGTTACGATTGGCAGGGTGGCTACACCTTC
-,TRBJ1-5,TRBV19,-,15,CASSIGGGSNQPQHF,TGTGCCAGTAGTATAGGAGGGGGAAGCAATCAGCCCCAGCATTTT
-,TRBJ2-3,TRBV3-1/TRBV3-2,-,12,CASSQEYHTQYF,TGTGCCAGCAGCCAAGAATATCATACGCAGTATTTT
-,TRBJ2-1,TRBV3-1/TRBV3-2,TRBD2,15,CASSQAVAGAIEQFF,TGTGCCAGCAGCCAAGCAGTAGCGGGAGCGATTGAGCAGTTCTTC
-,TRBJ1-5,TRBV3-1/TRBV3-2,-,15,CASSQDTASNQPQHF,TGTGCCAGCAGCCAAGATACAGCCTCGAATCAGCCCCAGCATTTT
-,TRBJ1-1,TRBV7-9,TRBD1,13,CASRRQGDIGAFF,TGTGCCAGCAGGAGACAGGGGGATATAGGAGCTTTCTTT
once,TRBJ2-7,TRBV20-1,-,11,CSARVQYEQYF,TGCAGTGCTAGAGTCCAATACGAGCAGTACTTC
-,TRBJ1-1,TRBV5-6,-,15,CASTRTGGENTEAFF,TGTGCCAGCACCCGAACGGGGGGAGAGAACACTGAAGCTTTCTTT
-,TRBJ2-3,TRBV7-2,-,14,CASSFATSTDTQYF,TGTGCCAGCAGCTTCGCTACTAGCACAGATACGCAGTATTTT
-,TRBJ1-4,TRBV28,-,14,CASSPPPQGEKLFF,TGTGCCAGCAGTCCTCCCCCACAGGGCGAAAAACTGTTTTTT
-,TRBJ1-2,TRBV24-1,-,14,CATQGPTTDTPYTF,TGTGCCACCCAGGGTCCCACAACGGATACTCCGTACACCTTC
-,TRBJ2-1,TRBV19,-,15,CASSSETEERGEQFF,TGTGCCAGTAGTTCGGAGACTGAGGAAAGGGGTGAGCAGTTCTTC
once,TRBJ1-1,TRBV30,-,12,CAWGNTELEAFF,TGTGCCTGGGGGAACACAGAACTTGAAGCTTTCTTT
-,TRBJ1-2,TRBV5-1,TRBD1,13,CASSWTGDYGYTF,TGCGCCAGCAGCTGGACAGGGGACTATGGCTACACCTTC
-,TRBJ2-1,TRBV20-1,TRBD2,15,CSASLSSGSKDEQFF,TGCAGTGCTAGTCTATCTAGCGGGAGTAAGGATGAGCAGTTCTTC
-,TRBJ2-1,TRBV5-4,TRBD2,15,CASSLASGVYNEQFF,TGTGCCAGCAGCTTGGCTAGCGGGGTTTACAATGAGCAGTTCTTC
-,TRBJ1-1,TRBV30,TRBD1,12,CAWSDRATEAFF,TGTGCCTGGAGCGACAGGGCCACTGAAGCTTTCTTT
-,TRBJ1-1,TRBV6-5,-,14,CASSPQGHDAEAFF,TGTGCCAGCAGTCCACAGGGTCACGACGCTGAAGCTTTCTTT
-,TRBJ2-1,TRBV5-4,TRBD2,16,CASSLALLAGVDEQFF,TGTGCCAGCAGCTTGGCCTTACTAGCGGGAGTTGATGAGCAGTTCTTC
-,TRBJ1-6,TRBV6-4,-,15,CASSDTSTDNSPLHF,TGTGCCAGCAGTGACACCTCTACCGATAATTCACCCCTCCACTTT
-,TRBJ2-1,TRBV9,TRBD2,14,CASGTGRPYNEQFF,TGTGCCAGCGGAACCGGGAGGCCTTACAATGAGCAGTTCTTC
once,TRBJ2-1,TRBV3-1/TRBV3-2,TRBD2,15,CASSREREPYNEQFF,TGTGCCAGCAGCCGGGAGCGGGAGCCGTACAATGAGCAGTTCTTC
-,TRBJ1-5,TRBV12-5,-,9,CASGQPQHF,TGTGCTAGCGGGCAGCCCCAGCATTTT
-,TRBJ2-6,TRBV5-1,-,15,CASRPEISGANVLTF,TGCGCCAGCAGGCCTGAGATCTCTGGGGCCAACGTCCTGACTTTC
-,TRBJ1-2,TRBV5-6,-,14,CASSLRGFDYGYTF,TGTGCCAGCAGCTTGAGGGGGTTTGACTATGGCTACACCTTC
-,TRBJ1-6,TRBV18,TRBD1,14,CASSPQGAESPLHF,TGTGCCAGCTCACCACAGGGGGCTGAGTCACCCCTCCACTTT
-,TRBJ1-6,TRBV2,TRBD1,16,CASTTDRARGNSPLHF,TGTGCCAGCACCACAGACAGGGCCCGAGGAAATTCACCCCTCCACTTT
-,TRBJ1-2,TRBV29-1,-,15,CSVEDHRALDYGYTF,TGCAGCGTTGAAGATCACAGGGCTTTAGACTATGGCTACACCTTC
-,TRBJ1-1,TRBV9,-,14,CASSVGGGAPRAFF,TGTGCCAGCAGCGTAGGAGGGGGGGCACCGAGGGCTTTCTTT
once,TRBJ1-4,TRBV19,TRBD1,14,CASSIGTGDEKLFF,TGTGCCAGTAGTATCGGGACAGGAGACGAAAAACTGTTTTTT
-,TRBJ2-1,TRBV5-1,TRBD1,14,CASSQTGGGHEQFF,TGCGCCAGCAGCCAAACAGGGGGCGGCCATGAGCAGTTCTTC
-,TRBJ1-2,TRBV6-5,TRBD1,15,CASSYGQGSNYGYTF,TGTGCCAGCAGTTACGGACAGGGATCTAACTATGGCTACACCTTC
-,TRBJ1-2,TRBV2,-,14,CASSEGVGIYGYTF,TGTGCCAGCAGTGAGGGAGTGGGGATCTATGGCTACACCTTC
-,TRBJ1-4,TRBV3-1/TRBV3-2,-,19,CASSLHPGRPEGGYEKLFF,TGTGCCAGCAGTCTTCACCCAGGGCGGCCGGAGGGGGGGTATGAAAAACTGTTTTTT